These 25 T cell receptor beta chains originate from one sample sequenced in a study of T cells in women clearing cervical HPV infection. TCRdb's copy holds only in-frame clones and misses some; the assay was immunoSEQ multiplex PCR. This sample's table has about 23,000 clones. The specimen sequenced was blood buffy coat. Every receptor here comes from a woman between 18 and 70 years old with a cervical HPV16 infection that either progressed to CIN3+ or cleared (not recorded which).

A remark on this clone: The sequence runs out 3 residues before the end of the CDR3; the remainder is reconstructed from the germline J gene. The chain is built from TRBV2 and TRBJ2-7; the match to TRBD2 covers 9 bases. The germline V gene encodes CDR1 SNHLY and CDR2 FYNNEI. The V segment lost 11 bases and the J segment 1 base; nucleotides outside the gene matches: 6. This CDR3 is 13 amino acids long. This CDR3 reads CAGAGGDSYEQYF. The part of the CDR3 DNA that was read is TGTGCCGGGGCGGGGGGGGATTCCTACGAG.

Incomplete CDR3 DNA: TGCAGTGCTAGATACCCAGACAGGGGTGATAGTTCACCC. Amino acids: CSARYPDRGDSSP. The entire CDR3 sequence reads CSARYPDRGDSSPLHF. This chain links TRBV20-1 with TRBJ1-6; 8 bases are a match to TRBD1. The CDR3 extends 3 residues past the end of the read, so its final part is completed from the germline J gene. CDR3 size: 16 residues. Germline V gives CDR1 DFQATT, CDR2 SNEGSKA (reference sequence). V lost 2 bases, J lost 9 bases, and 12 bases stayed unmatched.

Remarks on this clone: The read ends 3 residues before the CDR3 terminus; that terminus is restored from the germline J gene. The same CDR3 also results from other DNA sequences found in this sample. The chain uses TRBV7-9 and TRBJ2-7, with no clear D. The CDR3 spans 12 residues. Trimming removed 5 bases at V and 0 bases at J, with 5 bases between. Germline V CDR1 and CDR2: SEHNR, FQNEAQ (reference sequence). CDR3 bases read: TGTGCCAGCAGCCTCTCCTCCTACGAG. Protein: CASSLSSYE. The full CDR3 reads CASSLSSYEQYF.

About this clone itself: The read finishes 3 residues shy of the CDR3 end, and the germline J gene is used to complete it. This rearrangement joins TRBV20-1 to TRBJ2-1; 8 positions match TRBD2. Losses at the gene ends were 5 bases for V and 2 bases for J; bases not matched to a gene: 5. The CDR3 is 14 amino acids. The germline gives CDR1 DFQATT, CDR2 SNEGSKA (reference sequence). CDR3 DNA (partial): TGCAGTGCTTTTAGCGGGGAGGCCTACAATGAG. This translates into CSAFSGEAYNE. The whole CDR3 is CSAFSGEAYNEQFF.

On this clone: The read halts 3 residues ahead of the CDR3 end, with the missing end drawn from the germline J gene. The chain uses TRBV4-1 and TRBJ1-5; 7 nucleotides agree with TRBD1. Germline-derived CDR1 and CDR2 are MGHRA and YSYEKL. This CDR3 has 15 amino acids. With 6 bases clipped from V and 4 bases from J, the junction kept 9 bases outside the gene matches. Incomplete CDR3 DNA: TGCGCCAGCAGTCAAACCGGGACAGATAATCAGCCC. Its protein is CASSQTGTDNQP. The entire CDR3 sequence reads CASSQTGTDNQPQHF.

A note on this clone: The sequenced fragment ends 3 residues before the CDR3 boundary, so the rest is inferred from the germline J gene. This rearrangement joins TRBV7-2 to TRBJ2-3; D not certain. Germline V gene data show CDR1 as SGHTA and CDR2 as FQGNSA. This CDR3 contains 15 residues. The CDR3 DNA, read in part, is TGTGCCAGCAGCTCTGCAAAGGGCAGACAAGAGACG. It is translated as CASSSAKGRQET. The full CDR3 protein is CASSSAKGRQETQYF.

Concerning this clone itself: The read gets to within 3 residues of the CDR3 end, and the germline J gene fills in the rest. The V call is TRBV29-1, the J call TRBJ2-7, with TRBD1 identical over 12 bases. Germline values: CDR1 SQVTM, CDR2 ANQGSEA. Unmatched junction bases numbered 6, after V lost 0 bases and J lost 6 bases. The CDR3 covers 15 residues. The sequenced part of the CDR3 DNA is TGCAGCGTTGAAGAACCGGGACAGGGGGCTGTCGAG. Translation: CSVEEPGQGAVE. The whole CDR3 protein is CSVEEPGQGAVEQYF.

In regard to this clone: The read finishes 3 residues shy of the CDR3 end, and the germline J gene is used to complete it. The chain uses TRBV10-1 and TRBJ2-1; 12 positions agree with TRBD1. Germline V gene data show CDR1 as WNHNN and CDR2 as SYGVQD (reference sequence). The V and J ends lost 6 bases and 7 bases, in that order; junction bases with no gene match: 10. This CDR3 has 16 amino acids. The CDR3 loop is CASSYNRDRGLNEQFF. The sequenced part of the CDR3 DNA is TGCGCCAGCAGCTACAACCGGGACAGGGGGCTAAATGAG.

This chain's CDR3 is CASSPGLADLTDTQYF. Partial CDR3 DNA: TGTGCCAGCAGCCCCGGACTAGCGGACCTCACAGATACG. V and J are TRBV7-3 and TRBJ2-3, with 10 bases that match TRBD2. Read coverage stops 3 residues before the CDR3 terminus; the germline J gene supplies the remainder. With 5 bases clipped from V and 2 bases from J, the junction kept 7 bases outside the gene matches. The CDR3 has 16 residues. The germline V gene has CDR1 SGHTA and CDR2 FQGTGA.

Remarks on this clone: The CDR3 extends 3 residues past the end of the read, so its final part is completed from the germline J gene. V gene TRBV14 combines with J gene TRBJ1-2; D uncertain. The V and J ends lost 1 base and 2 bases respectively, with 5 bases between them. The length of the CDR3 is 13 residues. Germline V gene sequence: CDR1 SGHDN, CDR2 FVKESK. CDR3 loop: CASSQGQNYGYTF. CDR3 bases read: TGTGCCAGCAGCCAAGGGCAGAACTATGGC.

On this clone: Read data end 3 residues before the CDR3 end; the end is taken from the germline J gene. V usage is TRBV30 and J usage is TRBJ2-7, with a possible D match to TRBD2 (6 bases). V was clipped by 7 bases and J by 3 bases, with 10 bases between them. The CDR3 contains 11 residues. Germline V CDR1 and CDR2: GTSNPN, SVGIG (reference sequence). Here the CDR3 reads CASATSYEQYF. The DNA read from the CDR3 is TGTGCCTCCGCGACTAGCTACGAG.

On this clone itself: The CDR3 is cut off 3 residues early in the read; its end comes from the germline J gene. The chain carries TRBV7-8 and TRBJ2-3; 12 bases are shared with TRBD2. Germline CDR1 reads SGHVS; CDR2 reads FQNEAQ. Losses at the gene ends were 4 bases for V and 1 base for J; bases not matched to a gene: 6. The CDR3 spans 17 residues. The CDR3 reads CASSSERLAGGTDTQYF. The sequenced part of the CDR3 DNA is TGTGCCAGCAGCTCAGAAAGACTAGCGGGGGGCACAGATACG.

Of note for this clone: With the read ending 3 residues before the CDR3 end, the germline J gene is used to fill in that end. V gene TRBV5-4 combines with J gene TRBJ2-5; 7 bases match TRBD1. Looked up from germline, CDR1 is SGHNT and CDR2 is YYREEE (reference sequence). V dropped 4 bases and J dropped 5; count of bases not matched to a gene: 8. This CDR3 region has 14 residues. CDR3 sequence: CASSKKTGEETQYF. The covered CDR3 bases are TGTGCCAGCAGCAAAAAAACAGGGGAGGAGACC. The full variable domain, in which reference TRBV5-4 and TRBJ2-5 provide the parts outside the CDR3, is ETGVTQSPTHLIKTRGQQVTLRCSSQSGHNTVSWYQQALGQGPQFIFQYYREEENGRGNFPPRFSGLQFPNYSSELNVNALELDDSALYLCASSKKTGEETQYFGPGTRLLVL.

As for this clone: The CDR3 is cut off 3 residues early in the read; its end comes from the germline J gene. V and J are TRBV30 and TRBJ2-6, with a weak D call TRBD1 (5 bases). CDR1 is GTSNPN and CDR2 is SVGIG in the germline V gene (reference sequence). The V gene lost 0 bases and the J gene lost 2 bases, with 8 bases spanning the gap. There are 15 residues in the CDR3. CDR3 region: CAWSVGVAGANVLTF. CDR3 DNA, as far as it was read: TGTGCCTGGAGTGTAGGGGTGGCTGGGGCCAACGTC.

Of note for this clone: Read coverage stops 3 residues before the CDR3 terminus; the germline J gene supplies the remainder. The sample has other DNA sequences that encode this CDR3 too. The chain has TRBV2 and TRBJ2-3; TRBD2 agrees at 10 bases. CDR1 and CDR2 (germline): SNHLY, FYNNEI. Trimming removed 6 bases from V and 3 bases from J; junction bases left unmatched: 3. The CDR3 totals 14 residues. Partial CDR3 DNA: TGTGCCAGCAGCGGGACTAGCGCTACAGATACG. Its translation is CASSGTSATDT. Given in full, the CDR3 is CASSGTSATDTQYF. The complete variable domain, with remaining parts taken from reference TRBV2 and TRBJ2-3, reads EPEVTQTPSHQVTQMGQEVILRCVPISNHLYFYWYRQILGQKVEFLVSFYNNEISEKSEIFDDQFSVERPDGSNFTLKIRSTKLEDSAMYFCASSGTSATDTQYFGPGTRLTVL.

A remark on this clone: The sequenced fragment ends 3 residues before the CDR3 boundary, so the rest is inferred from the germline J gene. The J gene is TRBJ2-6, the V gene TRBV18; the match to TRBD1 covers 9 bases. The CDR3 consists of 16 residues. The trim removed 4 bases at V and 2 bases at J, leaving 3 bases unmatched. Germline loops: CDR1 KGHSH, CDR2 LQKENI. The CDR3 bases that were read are TGTGCCAGCTCACGGACAGGGGACGCTGGGGCCAACGTC. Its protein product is CASSRTGDAGANV. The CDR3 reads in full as CASSRTGDAGANVLTF.

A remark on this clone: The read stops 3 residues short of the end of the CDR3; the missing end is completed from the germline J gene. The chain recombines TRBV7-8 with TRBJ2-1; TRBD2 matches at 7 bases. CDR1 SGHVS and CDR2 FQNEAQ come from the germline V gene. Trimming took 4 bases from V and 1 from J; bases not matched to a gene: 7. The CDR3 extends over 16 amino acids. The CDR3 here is CASSSTSWRSYNEQFF. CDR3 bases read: TGTGCCAGCAGCTCGACTAGCTGGAGGTCCTACAATGAG.

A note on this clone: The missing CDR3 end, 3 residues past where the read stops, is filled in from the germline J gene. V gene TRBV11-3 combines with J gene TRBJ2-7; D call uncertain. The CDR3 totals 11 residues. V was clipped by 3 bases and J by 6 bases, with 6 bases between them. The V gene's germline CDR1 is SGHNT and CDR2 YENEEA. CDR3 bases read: TGTGCCAGCAGCTTCGGCGGCGAG. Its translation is CASSFGGE. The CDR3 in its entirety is CASSFGGEQYF.

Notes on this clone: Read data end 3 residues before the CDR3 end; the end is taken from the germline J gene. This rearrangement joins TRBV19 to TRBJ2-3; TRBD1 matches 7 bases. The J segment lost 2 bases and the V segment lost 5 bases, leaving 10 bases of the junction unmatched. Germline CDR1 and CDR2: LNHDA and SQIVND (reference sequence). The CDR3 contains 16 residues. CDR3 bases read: TGTGCCAGTAGTGCAAACCGGGACAGACACACAGATACG. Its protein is CASSANRDRHTDT. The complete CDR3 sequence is CASSANRDRHTDTQYF.

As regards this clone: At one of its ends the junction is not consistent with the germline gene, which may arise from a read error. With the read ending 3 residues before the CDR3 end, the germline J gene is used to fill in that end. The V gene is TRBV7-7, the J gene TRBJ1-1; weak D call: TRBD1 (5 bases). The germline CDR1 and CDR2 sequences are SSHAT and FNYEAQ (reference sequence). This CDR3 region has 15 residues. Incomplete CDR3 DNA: TGTGCTAGCAGCCCCGGGACTAGCGGGTTCAATGAG. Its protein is CASSPGTSGFNE. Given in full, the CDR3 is CASSPGTSGFNEAFF.

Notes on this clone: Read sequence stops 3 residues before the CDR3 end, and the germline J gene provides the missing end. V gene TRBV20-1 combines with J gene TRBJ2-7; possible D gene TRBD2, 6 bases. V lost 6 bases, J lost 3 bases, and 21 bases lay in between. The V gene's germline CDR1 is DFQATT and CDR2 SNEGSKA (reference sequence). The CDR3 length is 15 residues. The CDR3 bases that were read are TGCAGTGCGGGGGTTATGGGACTCTCGAACTACGAG. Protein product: CSAGVMGLSNYE. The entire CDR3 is CSAGVMGLSNYEQYF.

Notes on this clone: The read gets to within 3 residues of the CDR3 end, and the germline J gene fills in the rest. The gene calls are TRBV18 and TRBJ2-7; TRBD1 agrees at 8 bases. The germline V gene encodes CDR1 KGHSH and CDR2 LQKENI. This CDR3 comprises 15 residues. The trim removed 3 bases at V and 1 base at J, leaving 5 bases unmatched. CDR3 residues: CASSPGTGTSYEQYF. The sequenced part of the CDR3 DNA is TGTGCCAGCTCACCCGGGACAGGTACATCCTACGAG. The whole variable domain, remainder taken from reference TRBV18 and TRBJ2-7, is NAGVMQNPRHLVRRRGQEARLRCSPMKGHSHVYWYRQLPEEGLKFMVYLQKENIIDESGMPKERFSAEFPKEGPSILRIQQVVRGDSAAYFCASSPGTGTSYEQYFGPGTRLTVT.

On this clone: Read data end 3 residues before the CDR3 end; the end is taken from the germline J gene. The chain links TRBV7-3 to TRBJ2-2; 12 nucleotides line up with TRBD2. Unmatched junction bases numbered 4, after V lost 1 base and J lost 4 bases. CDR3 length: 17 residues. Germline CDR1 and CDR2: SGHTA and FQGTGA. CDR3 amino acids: CASSLKALAGGTGELFF. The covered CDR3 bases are TGTGCCAGCAGCTTAAAGGCACTAGCGGGGGGCACCGGGGAG.

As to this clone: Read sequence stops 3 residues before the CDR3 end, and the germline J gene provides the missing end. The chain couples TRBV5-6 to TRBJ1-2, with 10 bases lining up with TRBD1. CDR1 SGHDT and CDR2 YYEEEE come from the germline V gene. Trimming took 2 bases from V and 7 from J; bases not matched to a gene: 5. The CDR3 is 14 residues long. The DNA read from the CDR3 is TGTGCCAGCAGCTTAGACAGGGGGCGTTCTGGC. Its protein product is CASSLDRGRSG. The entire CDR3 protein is CASSLDRGRSGYTF.

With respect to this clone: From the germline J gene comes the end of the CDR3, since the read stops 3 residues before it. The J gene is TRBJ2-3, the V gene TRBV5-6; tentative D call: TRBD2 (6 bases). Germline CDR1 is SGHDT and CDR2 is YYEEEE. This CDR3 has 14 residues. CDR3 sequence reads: CASSSWGDPQPQYF. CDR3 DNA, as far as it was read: TGTGCCAGCAGCTCTTGGGGGGATCCACAGCCG.